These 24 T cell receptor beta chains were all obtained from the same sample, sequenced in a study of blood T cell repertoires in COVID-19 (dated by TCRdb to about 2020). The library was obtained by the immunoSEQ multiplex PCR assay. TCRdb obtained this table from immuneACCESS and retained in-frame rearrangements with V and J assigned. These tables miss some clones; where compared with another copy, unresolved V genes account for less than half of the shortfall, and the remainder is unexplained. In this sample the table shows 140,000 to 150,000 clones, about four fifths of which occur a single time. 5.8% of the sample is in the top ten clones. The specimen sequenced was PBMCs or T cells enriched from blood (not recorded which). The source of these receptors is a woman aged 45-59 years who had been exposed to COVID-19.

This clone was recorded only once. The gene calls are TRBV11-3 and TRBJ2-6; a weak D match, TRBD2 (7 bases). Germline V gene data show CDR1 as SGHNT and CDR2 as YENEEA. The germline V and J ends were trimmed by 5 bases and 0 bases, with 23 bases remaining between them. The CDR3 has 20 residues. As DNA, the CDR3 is TGTGCCAGCAGCCCTCAAGGGGGGGGCAATCCCCTCTCTGGGGCCAACGTCCTGACTTTC. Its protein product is CASSPQGGGNPLSGANVLTF.

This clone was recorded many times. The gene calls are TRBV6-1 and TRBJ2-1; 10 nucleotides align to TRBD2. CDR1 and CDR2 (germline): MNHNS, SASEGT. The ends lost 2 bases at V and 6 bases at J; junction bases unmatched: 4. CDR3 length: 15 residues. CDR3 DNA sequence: TGTGCCAGCAGTGAAACGGCTAGCGGGAGCAATGAGCAGTTCTTC. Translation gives CASSETASGSNEQFF.

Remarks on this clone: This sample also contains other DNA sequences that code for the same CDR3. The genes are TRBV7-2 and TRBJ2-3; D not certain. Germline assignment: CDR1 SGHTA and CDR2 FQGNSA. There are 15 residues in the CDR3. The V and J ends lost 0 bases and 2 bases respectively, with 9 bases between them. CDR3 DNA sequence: TGTGCCAGCAGCTTAGCAGGCGGATCCACAGATACGCAGTATTTT. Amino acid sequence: CASSLAGGSTDTQYF.

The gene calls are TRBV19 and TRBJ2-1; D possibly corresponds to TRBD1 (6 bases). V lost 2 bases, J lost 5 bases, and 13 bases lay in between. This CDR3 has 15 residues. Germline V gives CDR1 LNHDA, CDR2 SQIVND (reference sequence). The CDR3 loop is CASSITSDRNNEQFF. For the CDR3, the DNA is TGTGCCAGTAGTATAACGTCGGACAGAAACAATGAGCAGTTCTTC. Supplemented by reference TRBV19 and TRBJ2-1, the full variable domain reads DGGITQSPKYLFRKEGQNVTLSCEQNLNHDAMYWYRQDPGQGLRLIYYSQIVNDFQKGDIAEGYSVSREKKESFPLTVTSAQKNPTAFYLCASSITSDRNNEQFFGPGTRLTVL.

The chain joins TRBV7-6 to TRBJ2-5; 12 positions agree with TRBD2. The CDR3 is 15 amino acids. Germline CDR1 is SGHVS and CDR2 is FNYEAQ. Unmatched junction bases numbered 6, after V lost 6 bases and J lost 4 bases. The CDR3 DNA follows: TGTGCCAGCAGTGTTCTAGCGGGGGGGCCAGAGACCCAGTACTTC. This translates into CASSVLAGGPETQYF.

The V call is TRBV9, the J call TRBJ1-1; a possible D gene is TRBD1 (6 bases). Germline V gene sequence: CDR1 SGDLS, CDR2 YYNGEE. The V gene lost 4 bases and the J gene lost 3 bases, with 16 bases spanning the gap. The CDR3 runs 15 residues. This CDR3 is CASSSTGTTDTEAFF. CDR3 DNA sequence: TGTGCCAGCAGCTCCACCGGGACAACGGACACTGAAGCTTTCTTT.

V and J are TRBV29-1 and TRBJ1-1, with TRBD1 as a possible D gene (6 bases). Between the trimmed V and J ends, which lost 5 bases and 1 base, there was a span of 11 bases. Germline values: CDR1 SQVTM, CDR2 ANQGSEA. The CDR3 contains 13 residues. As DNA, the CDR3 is TGCAGCGTTCATTTACAGGGGAACACTGAAGCTTTCTTT. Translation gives CSVHLQGNTEAFF.

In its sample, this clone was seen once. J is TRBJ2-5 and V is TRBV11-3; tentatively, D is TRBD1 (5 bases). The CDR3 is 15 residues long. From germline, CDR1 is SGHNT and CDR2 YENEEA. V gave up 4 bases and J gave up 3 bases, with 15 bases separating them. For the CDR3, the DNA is TGTGCCAGCAGCTCGGGTCCGGCAGGGAAAGAGACCCAGTACTTC. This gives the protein CASSSGPAGKETQYF. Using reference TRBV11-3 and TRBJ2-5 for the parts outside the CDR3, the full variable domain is EAGVVQSPRYKIIEKKQPVAFWCNPISGHNTLYWYLQNLGQGPELLIRYENEEAVDDSQLPKDRFSAERLKGVDSTLKIQPAELGDSAVYLCASSSGPAGKETQYFGPGTRLLVL.

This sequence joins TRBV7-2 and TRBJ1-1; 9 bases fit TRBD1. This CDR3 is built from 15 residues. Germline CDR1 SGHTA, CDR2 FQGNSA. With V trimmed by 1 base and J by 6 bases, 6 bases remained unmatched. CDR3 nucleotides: TGTGCCAGCAGCTTAGTATGGGACAGGGTCGCTGAAGCTTTCTTT. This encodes CASSLVWDRVAEAFF.

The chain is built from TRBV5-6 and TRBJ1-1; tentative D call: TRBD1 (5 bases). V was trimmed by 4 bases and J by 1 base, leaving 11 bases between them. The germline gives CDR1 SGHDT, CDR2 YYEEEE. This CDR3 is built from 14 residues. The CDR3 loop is CASSALTGNTEAFF. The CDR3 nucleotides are TGTGCCAGCAGCGCCCTAACAGGGAACACTGAAGCTTTCTTT.

The DNA for the CDR3 is TGTGCCAGCAGCCCCTTCGCCACTTACGAGCAGTACTTC. Encoded protein: CASSPFATYEQYF. J is TRBJ2-7 and V is TRBV7-9; no clear D gene. The CDR3 loop spans 13 amino acids. The V and J ends lost 5 bases and 4 bases respectively, with 12 bases between them. CDR1 is SEHNR, CDR2 FQNEAQ, per germline (reference sequence).

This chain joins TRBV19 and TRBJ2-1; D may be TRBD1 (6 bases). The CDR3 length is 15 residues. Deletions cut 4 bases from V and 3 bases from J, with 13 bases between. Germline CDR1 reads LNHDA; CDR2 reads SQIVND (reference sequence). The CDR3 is CASSTLGALYNEQFF. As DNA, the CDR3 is TGTGCCAGTAGTACTCTGGGGGCCCTCTACAATGAGCAGTTCTTC.

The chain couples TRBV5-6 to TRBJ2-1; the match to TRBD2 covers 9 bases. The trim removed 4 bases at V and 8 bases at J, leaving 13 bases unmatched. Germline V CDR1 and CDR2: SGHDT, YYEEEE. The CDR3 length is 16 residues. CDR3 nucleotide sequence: TGTGCCAGCAGCCCCCGTCATAGCGGGAGATGGGATGAGCAGTTCTTC. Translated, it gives CASSPRHSGRWDEQFF.

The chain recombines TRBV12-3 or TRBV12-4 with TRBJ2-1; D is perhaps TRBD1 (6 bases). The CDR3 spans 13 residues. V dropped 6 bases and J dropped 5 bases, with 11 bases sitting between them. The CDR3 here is CASSFRGNNEQFF. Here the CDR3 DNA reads TGTGCCAGCAGCTTTAGGGGGAACAATGAGCAGTTCTTC.

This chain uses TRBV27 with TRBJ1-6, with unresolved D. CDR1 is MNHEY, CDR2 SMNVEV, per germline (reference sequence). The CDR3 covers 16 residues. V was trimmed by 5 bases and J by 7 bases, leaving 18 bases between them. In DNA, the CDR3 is TGTGCCAGCAGTCAGCCCCAGAGGGCGCGGAATTCACCCCTCCACTTT. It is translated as CASSQPQRARNSPLHF.

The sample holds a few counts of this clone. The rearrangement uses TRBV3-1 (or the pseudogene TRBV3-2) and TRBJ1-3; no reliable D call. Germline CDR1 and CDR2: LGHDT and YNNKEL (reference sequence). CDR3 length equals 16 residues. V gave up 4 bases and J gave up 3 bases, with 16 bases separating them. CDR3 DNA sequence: TGTGCCAGCAGCCCTAGACCTCGGAGAGATGGAAACACCATATATTTT. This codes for CASSPRPRRDGNTIYF.

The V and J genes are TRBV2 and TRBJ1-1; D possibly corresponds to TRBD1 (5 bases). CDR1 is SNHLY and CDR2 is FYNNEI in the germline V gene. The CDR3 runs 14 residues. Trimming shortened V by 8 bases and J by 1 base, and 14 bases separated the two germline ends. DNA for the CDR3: TGTGCCAGCCGCCTCCGGGGGACGAACACTGAAGCTTTCTTT. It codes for CASRLRGTNTEAFF. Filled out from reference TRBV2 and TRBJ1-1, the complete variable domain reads EPEVTQTPSHQVTQMGQEVILRCVPISNHLYFYWYRQILGQKVEFLVSFYNNEISEKSEIFDDQFSVERPDGSNFTLKIRSTKLEDSAMYFCASRLRGTNTEAFFGQGTRLTVV.

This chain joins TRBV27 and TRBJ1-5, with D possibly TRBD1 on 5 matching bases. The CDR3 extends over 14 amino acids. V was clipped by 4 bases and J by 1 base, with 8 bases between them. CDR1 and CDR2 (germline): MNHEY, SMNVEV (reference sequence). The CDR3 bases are TGTGCCAGCAGTTCGGACAAAAGCAATCAGCCCCAGCATTTT. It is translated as CASSSDKSNQPQHF.

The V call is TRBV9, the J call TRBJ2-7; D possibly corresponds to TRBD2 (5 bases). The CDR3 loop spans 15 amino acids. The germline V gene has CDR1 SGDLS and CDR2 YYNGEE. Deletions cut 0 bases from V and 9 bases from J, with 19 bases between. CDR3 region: CASSVEGALQDGQYF. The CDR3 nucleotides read TGTGCCAGCAGCGTAGAGGGAGCCCTGCAAGACGGGCAGTACTTC. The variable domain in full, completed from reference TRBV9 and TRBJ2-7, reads DSGVTQTPKHLITATGQRVTLRCSPRSGDLSVYWYQQSLDQGLQFLIQYYNGEERAKGNILERFSAQQFPDLHSELNLSSLELGDSALYFCASSVEGALQDGQYFGPGTRLTVT.

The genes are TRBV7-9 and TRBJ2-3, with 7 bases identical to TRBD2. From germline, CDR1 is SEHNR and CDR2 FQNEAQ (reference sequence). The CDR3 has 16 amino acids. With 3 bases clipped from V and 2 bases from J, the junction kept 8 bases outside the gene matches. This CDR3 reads CASSFGLADNTDTQYF. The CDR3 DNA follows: TGTGCCAGCAGCTTCGGGCTAGCGGATAACACAGATACGCAGTATTTT.

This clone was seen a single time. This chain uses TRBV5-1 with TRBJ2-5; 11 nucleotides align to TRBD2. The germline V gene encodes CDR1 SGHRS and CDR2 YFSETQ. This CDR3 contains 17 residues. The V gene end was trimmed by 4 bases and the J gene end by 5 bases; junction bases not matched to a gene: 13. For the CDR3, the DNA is TGCGCCAGCAGCCCCTTAAGGCTAGCGGGGGGCAGGGAGACCCAGTACTTC. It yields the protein CASSPLRLAGGRETQYF.

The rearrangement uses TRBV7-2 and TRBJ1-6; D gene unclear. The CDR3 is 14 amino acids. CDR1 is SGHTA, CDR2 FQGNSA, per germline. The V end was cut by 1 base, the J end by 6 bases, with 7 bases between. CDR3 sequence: CASSLESANSPLHF. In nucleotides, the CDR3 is TGTGCCAGCAGCTTAGAGAGTGCTAATTCACCCCTCCACTTT.

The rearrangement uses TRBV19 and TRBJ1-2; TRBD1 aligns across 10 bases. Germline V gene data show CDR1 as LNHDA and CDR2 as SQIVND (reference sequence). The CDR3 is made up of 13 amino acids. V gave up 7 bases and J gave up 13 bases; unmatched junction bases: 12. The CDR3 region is CASTKTGTGDPTF. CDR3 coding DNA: TGTGCCAGTACCAAAACCGGGACAGGGGACCCCACCTTC.

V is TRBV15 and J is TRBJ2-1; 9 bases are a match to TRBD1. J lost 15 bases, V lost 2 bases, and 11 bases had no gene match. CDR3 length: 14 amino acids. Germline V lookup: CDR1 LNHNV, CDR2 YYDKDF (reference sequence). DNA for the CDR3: TGTGCCACCAGCAGATCCCGGGGTGGGGGACAGGGGTTCTTC. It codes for CATSRSRGGGQGFF.